These 29 T cell receptor beta chains share one sample of origin, sequenced in a study of graft-versus-host responses after intestinal transplantation. These receptors lack a known antigen. Profiling relied on immunoSEQ multiplex PCR, and the TCRdb table lists in-frame clones only, not all of them. The table lists 62,000 or so clones, roughly 90% of them singletons. The material was unstimulated CD8+ T cells sorted from spleen or lymph node cells, obtained before transplant. These receptors were taken from a human donor who was the organ donor for an intestinal transplant.

For this clone: An end of the junction does not agree with germline; a read error may underlie this. The chain combines TRBV13 with TRBJ2-7; D is possibly TRBD1 (5 bases). This CDR3 contains 13 residues. Germline assignment: CDR1 PRHDT and CDR2 FYEKMQ (reference sequence). The CDR3: CASSLGDSAEQYF. CDR3 DNA sequence: TGTGCCAGCAGCCTAGGAGACAGTGCCGAGCAGTACTTC.

As for this clone: At one end the junction does not follow the germline gene, possibly because of a read error. The J gene is TRBJ2-7, the V gene TRBV29-1; 9 nucleotides align to TRBD2. Germline CDR1 is SQVTM and CDR2 is ANQGSEA. CDR3 size: 18 residues. The CDR3 spells CSVGVGAGGPGGTYGQYF. CDR3 DNA: TGCAGCGTTGGGGTTGGGGCGGGAGGGCCTGGCGGAACTTACGGGCAGTACTTC.

J is TRBJ1-5 and V is TRBV19; the match to TRBD1 covers 9 bases. CDR1 is LNHDA and CDR2 is SQIVND in the germline V gene (reference sequence). CDR3 length equals 17 residues. V shed 4 bases and J 1 base; nucleotides not matched to a gene: 8. The CDR3 coding sequence is TGTGCCAGTAGTAGAGGGACAGGGAGCGACAGCAATCAGCCCCAGCATTTT. Translating it yields CASSRGTGSDSNQPQHF.

The chain links TRBV28 to TRBJ2-7; weak D call: TRBD1 (6 bases). Trimming shortened V by 0 bases and J by 4 bases, and 19 bases separated the two germline ends. This CDR3 contains 17 residues. Looked up from germline, CDR1 is MDHEN and CDR2 is SYDVKM. The DNA for the CDR3 is TGTGCCAGCAGTTTATGGGGGGACACTGGAGAGGTATACGAGCAGTACTTC. Amino acids: CASSLWGDTGEVYEQYF.

The chain combines TRBV28 with TRBJ2-7; TRBD2 matches at 7 bases. V gave up 6 bases and J gave up 0 bases; unmatched junction bases: 5. The germline V gene has CDR1 MDHEN and CDR2 SYDVKM. The CDR3 has 14 amino acids. CDR3 in DNA: TGTGCCAGCAGACCCGGACTAGACTCCTACGAGCAGTACTTC. Protein product: CASRPGLDSYEQYF.

The chain uses TRBV6-6 and TRBJ2-7, with 9 nucleotides matching TRBD2. The CDR3 loop spans 15 amino acids. Germline V gene lookup returns CDR1 MNHNY and CDR2 SVGAGI (reference sequence). The V gene end was trimmed by 7 bases and the J gene end by 5 bases; junction bases not matched to a gene: 12. The CDR3 region is CASTEELAGVDEQYF. CDR3 DNA sequence: TGTGCCAGCACCGAGGAACTAGCGGGCGTCGACGAGCAGTACTTC.

The chain couples TRBV7-9 to TRBJ2-1; TRBD2 agrees at 10 bases. V lost 1 base, J lost 8 bases, and 8 bases stayed unmatched. Germline CDR1 is SEHNR and CDR2 is FQNEAQ (reference sequence). This CDR3 is built from 16 residues. The CDR3 nucleotides read TGTGCCAGCAGCTTAGGAACAGCGGGAGGGACCTATGAGCAGTTCTTC. Its protein product is CASSLGTAGGTYEQFF.

There are a few counts of this clone. This chain's CDR3 is CASSGTGDAYNEQFF. The CDR3 DNA sequence: TGTGCCAGCAGTGGGACAGGGGATGCATACAATGAGCAGTTCTTC. The rearrangement links TRBV6-5 to TRBJ2-1; 10 positions agree with TRBD1. This CDR3 has 15 amino acids. Germline V gives CDR1 MNHEY, CDR2 SVGAGI. V shed 5 bases and J 4 bases; nucleotides not matched to a gene: 5.

V gene TRBV28 combines with J gene TRBJ1-4; D may be TRBD1 (5 bases). The germline V gene encodes CDR1 MDHEN and CDR2 SYDVKM. The CDR3 has 15 residues. Trimming stripped 2 bases from V and 6 bases from J, with 13 bases between. The CDR3 reads CASSLSTGWYEKLFF. CDR3 in DNA: TGTGCCAGCAGTTTAAGCACAGGCTGGTATGAAAAACTGTTTTTT.

The V call is TRBV11-2, the J call TRBJ1-1; 9 positions match TRBD1. CDR1 and CDR2 (germline): SGHAT, FQNNGV. This CDR3 comprises 19 residues. V dropped 5 bases and J dropped 3; count of bases not matched to a gene: 19. The CDR3 sequence is CASSPQLLTWDRADTEAFF. The DNA for the CDR3 is TGTGCCAGCAGCCCCCAATTACTTACGTGGGACAGGGCCGACACTGAAGCTTTCTTT.

The chain links TRBV9 to TRBJ1-1, with no clear D. The ends were cut back, 4 bases at V and 3 bases at J, with 13 bases in the middle. Germline V gives CDR1 SGDLS, CDR2 YYNGEE. CDR3 size: 14 residues. In DNA form, the CDR3 reads TGTGCCAGCAGCCCATCCGGGGTACACACTGAAGCTTTCTTT. It codes for CASSPSGVHTEAFF. The whole variable domain, remainder taken from reference TRBV9 and TRBJ1-1, is DSGVTQTPKHLITATGQRVTLRCSPRSGDLSVYWYQQSLDQGLQFLIQYYNGEERAKGNILERFSAQQFPDLHSELNLSSLELGDSALYFCASSPSGVHTEAFFGQGTRLTVV.

This sequence joins TRBV11-2 and TRBJ2-3, with D unresolved. This CDR3 has 18 amino acids. Trimming shortened V by 2 bases and J by 9 bases, and 27 bases separated the two germline ends. The germline V gene encodes CDR1 SGHAT and CDR2 FQNNGV. CDR3 DNA: TGTGCCAGCAGCTTACCTTATTGGGCTAATCTCCTTCGGTTGACGCAGTATTTT. Protein: CASSLPYWANLLRLTQYF.

A note on this clone: Because the CDR3's place on the DNA is in doubt, the DNA is left out and the CDR3 is given as listed by TCRdb. This chain joins TRBV1 and TRBJ2-2; the table assigns TRBD2, which was not confirmed against the DNA. TRBV1 is a documented pseudogene. The CDR3 length is 17 residues, termini included. This CDR3 is CTSSQVGRGSETGELFF.

CDR3 sequence (DNA): TGTGCCAGCAGCTTAACTAGACGATTTACGCAGTATTTT. It encodes CASSLTRRFTQYF. This rearrangement joins TRBV7-9 to TRBJ2-3, with a weak D call TRBD2 (5 bases). Per the germline V gene, CDR1 is SEHNR and CDR2 is FQNEAQ (reference sequence). The V end lost 2 bases, the J end lost 8 bases, and 11 bases lay between the germline ends. The CDR3 is 13 amino acids.

This clone has a single count. The chain recombines TRBV7-6 with TRBJ2-7; 11 bases map to TRBD2. The CDR3 runs to 15 residues. V gave up 8 bases and J gave up 4 bases; unmatched junction bases: 10. Looked up from germline, CDR1 is SGHVS and CDR2 is FNYEAQ. This CDR3 is CASAAPGTSGYEQYF. CDR3 bases: TGTGCCAGCGCGGCGCCCGGGACTAGCGGTTACGAGCAGTACTTC.

The rearrangement links TRBV2 to TRBJ2-3; 11 bases agree with TRBD2. The CDR3 sequence is 17 residues long. Looked up from germline, CDR1 is SNHLY and CDR2 is FYNNEI. V lost 0 bases to trimming and J lost 3 bases; unmatched junction nucleotides: 5. CDR3 protein: CASSEAGSGRGTDTQYF. CDR3 nucleotide sequence: TGTGCCAGCAGTGAAGCAGGTAGCGGGAGGGGGACAGATACGCAGTATTTT. The variable domain in full, completed from reference TRBV2 and TRBJ2-3, reads EPEVTQTPSHQVTQMGQEVILRCVPISNHLYFYWYRQILGQKVEFLVSFYNNEISEKSEIFDDQFSVERPDGSNFTLKIRSTKLEDSAMYFCASSEAGSGRGTDTQYFGPGTRLTVL.

Here the CDR3 reads CASSFAGQFRGNTIYF. In nucleotides, the CDR3 is TGTGCCAGCAGCTTCGCGGGACAGTTCAGAGGAAACACCATATATTTT. The chain carries TRBV5-5 and TRBJ1-3; the match to TRBD1 covers 7 bases. Trimming removed 2 bases from V and 4 bases from J; junction bases left unmatched: 9. Germline V gives CDR1 SGHKS, CDR2 YYEKEE (reference sequence). The CDR3 covers 16 residues.

The V and J genes are TRBV5-5 and TRBJ2-1; TRBD2 matches 8 bases. The CDR3 totals 18 residues. Germline loops: CDR1 SGHKS, CDR2 YYEKEE (reference sequence). V shed 2 bases and J 0 bases; nucleotides not matched to a gene: 10. CDR3 DNA: TGTGCCAGCAGCTTCGAACTAGCGGTGCGGAGCTCCTACAATGAGCAGTTCTTC. This translates into CASSFELAVRSSYNEQFF.

The J gene is TRBJ2-1, the V gene TRBV5-4; D perhaps matches TRBD2 (5 bases). The CDR3 spans 16 residues. Germline assignment: CDR1 SGHNT and CDR2 YYREEE (reference sequence). Trimming pared 4 bases from V and 1 base from J, leaving 15 bases between. The CDR3 DNA is TGTGCCAGCAGCGGACTCTATGGAGAATCCTACAATGAGCAGTTCTTC. Translation gives CASSGLYGESYNEQFF.

The chain couples TRBV19 to TRBJ2-3; no reliable D call. V lost 7 bases and J lost 5, with 19 bases in between. Germline CDR1 is LNHDA and CDR2 is SQIVND (reference sequence). The CDR3 sequence is 15 residues long. The DNA of the CDR3 is TGTGCCAGTAATTCGGGTACGCGCTCGGGAGATACGCAGTATTTT. This translates into CASNSGTRSGDTQYF.

The chain links TRBV7-8 to TRBJ2-3, with 10 positions matching TRBD2. The CDR3 totals 15 residues. Trimming took 7 bases from V and 4 from J; bases not matched to a gene: 8. Germline CDR1 and CDR2: SGHVS and FQNEAQ. The CDR3 coding sequence is TGTGCCAGCACCCACCCTAGCGGGAGCCCAGATACGCAGTATTTT. It translates to CASTHPSGSPDTQYF. The full variable domain, its missing parts supplied by reference TRBV7-8 and TRBJ2-3, is GAGVSQSPRYKVAKRGQDVALRCDPISGHVSLFWYQQALGQGPEFLTYFQNEAQLDKSGLPSDRFFAERPEGSVSTLKIQRTQQEDSAVYLCASTHPSGSPDTQYFGPGTRLTVL.

V and J are TRBV19 and TRBJ2-6, with unresolved D. This CDR3 region has 17 residues. CDR1 and CDR2 from the germline V gene are LNHDA and SQIVND (reference sequence). The V and J ends lost 2 bases and 0 bases respectively, with 11 bases between them. This CDR3 is CASSITELPSGANVLTF. The DNA for the CDR3 is TGTGCCAGTAGTATAACAGAACTCCCCTCTGGGGCCAACGTCCTGACTTTC.

The rearrangement links TRBV4-1 to TRBJ2-3, with D perhaps TRBD1 (5 bases). The germline CDR1 and CDR2 sequences are MGHRA and YSYEKL. The germline V and J ends were trimmed by 1 base and 7 bases, with 9 bases remaining between them. CDR3 length: 13 amino acids. The CDR3 protein is CASSQAGLHTQYF. CDR3 bases: TGCGCCAGCAGCCAAGCAGGGCTTCATACGCAGTATTTT.

The chain has TRBV18 and TRBJ2-7; D uncertain. Germline V gene lookup returns CDR1 KGHSH and CDR2 LQKENI. V lost 5 bases, J lost 7 bases, and 12 bases lay in between. The CDR3 is 12 residues long. CDR3 in amino acids: CASSEVPAEQYF. The CDR3 DNA reads TGTGCCAGCTCAGAGGTCCCGGCTGAGCAGTACTTC. Combining the CDR3 with reference TRBV18 and TRBJ2-7 gives the whole variable domain NAGVMQNPRHLVRRRGQEARLRCSPMKGHSHVYWYRQLPEEGLKFMVYLQKENIIDESGMPKERFSAEFPKEGPSILRIQQVVRGDSAAYFCASSEVPAEQYFGPGTRLTVT.

The J gene is TRBJ2-7, the V gene TRBV28; the match to TRBD2 covers 7 bases. Germline CDR1 MDHEN, CDR2 SYDVKM. The CDR3 has 14 amino acids. V gave up 6 bases and J gave up 6 bases; unmatched junction bases: 11. Here the CDR3 reads CASSPTGGGPEQYF. In DNA, the CDR3 is TGTGCCAGCAGCCCCACGGGAGGTGGACCCGAGCAGTACTTC. The variable domain in full, with the rest retrieved from reference TRBV28 and TRBJ2-7, is DVKVTQSSRYLVKRTGEKVFLECVQDMDHENMFWYRQDPGLGLRLIYFSYDVKMKEKGDIPEGYSVSREKKERFSLILESASTNQTSMYLCASSPTGGGPEQYFGPGTRLTVT.

The J gene is TRBJ1-2, the V gene TRBV2; TRBD1 matches 11 bases. This CDR3 has 15 residues. Germline lookup yields CDR1 SNHLY and CDR2 FYNNEI. Trimming at V came to 3 bases and at J to 8 bases, leaving 8 bases not matched to a gene. Written as DNA, the CDR3 is TGTGCCAGCAGTGACGGGACAGGGGGGTCGCGAGGCTACACCTTC. Protein: CASSDGTGGSRGYTF.

In this sample, this clone turned up once. This sequence joins TRBV28 and TRBJ2-4; TRBD2 matches 10 bases. The trim removed 9 bases at V and 3 bases at J, leaving 26 bases unmatched. There are 21 residues in the CDR3. Germline V gives CDR1 MDHEN, CDR2 SYDVKM. The CDR3 spells CASSFGELAGGPAGVKNIQYF. The CDR3 DNA is TGTGCCAGTAGCTTTGGGGAATTAGCGGGAGGTCCCGCCGGGGTCAAAAACATTCAGTACTTC.

This CDR3 reads CASSLGLEHLNYNEQFF. The CDR3 nucleotides read TGTGCCAGCAGCTTAGGCCTCGAGCACCTGAACTACAATGAGCAGTTCTTC. The V call is TRBV7-9, the J call TRBJ2-1; D remains unclear. From germline, CDR1 is SEHNR and CDR2 FQNEAQ (reference sequence). Between the trimmed V and J ends, which lost 1 base and 3 bases, there was a span of 16 bases. The CDR3 runs 17 residues. Using reference TRBV7-9 and TRBJ2-1 for the parts outside the CDR3, the full variable domain is DTGVSQNPRHKITKRGQNVTFRCDPISEHNRLYWYRQTLGQGPEFLTYFQNEAQLEKSRLLSDRFSAERPKGSFSTLEIQRTEQGDSAMYLCASSLGLEHLNYNEQFFGPGTRLTVL.

This rearrangement joins TRBV11-2 to TRBJ2-7; D is perhaps TRBD1 (6 bases). Germline assignment: CDR1 SGHAT and CDR2 FQNNGV. This CDR3 spans 13 amino acids. V dropped 8 bases and J dropped 1 base, with 12 bases sitting between them. Written as DNA, the CDR3 is TGTGCCAGCTCCTCGCAGGGGTCCTACGAGCAGTACTTC. This codes for CASSSQGSYEQYF.